One and the same sample provided the 17 T cell receptor beta chains below, sequenced in a study of CD8+ T cells in alopecia areata. Reverse transcribed after extraction, RNA yielded cDNA as the sequencing template. Produced via immunoSEQ multiplex PCR; TCRdb's table is partial and in-frame only. This sample carries 270,000 or so clones, none of them present only once. A panel of CD4, CD8alpha, NKG2D, NKG2ACE and other markers served to sort pooled cutaneous lymph node cells. Sequencing was carried out using CD4+ T cells sorted from a lymph node. The source of these receptors is a C3H/HeJ mouse with alopecia areata. As its MHC haplotype, the strain has H2-k.

This clone was observed a handful of times. The gene names here belong to mouse. The read ends 4 residues before the CDR3 terminus; that terminus is restored from the germline J gene. V gene TRBV14 combines with J gene TRBJ2-3; TRBD2 is a possible D gene (7 bases). V was shortened by 4 bases and J by 0 bases, with 12 bases between the two germline ends. The V gene's germline CDR1 is SGHDT and CDR2 FRDEAV. The CDR3 is 15 amino acids. The sequenced part of the CDR3 DNA is TGTGCCAGCAGTCCGCTGGGGGCTAGTGCAGAA. Encoded protein: CASSPLGASAE. The entire CDR3 sequence reads CASSPLGASAETLYF. Complete variable domain (other parts from reference TRBV14 and TRBJ2-3): EAGVTQSPRYAVLQEGQAVSFWCDPISGHDTLYWYQQPRDQGPQLLVYFRDEAVIDNSQLPSDRFSAVRPKGTNSTLKIQSAKQGDTATYLCASSPLGASAETLYFGSGTRLTVL.

In its sample, this clone was seen a few times. Mouse gene names and germline throughout. The sequenced fragment ends 4 residues before the CDR3 boundary, so the rest is inferred from the germline J gene. The rearrangement joins TRBV19 to TRBJ1-2; 7 positions match TRBD1. This CDR3 is built from 14 residues. J gave up 4 bases and V 4 bases, and 7 bases lay outside the gene matches. Looked up from germline, CDR1 is FNHDT and CDR2 is SITEND (reference sequence). CDR3 amino acids: CASSSGTEGSDYTF. CDR3 bases read: TGTGCCAGCAGTTCCGGGACAGAGGGCTCC.

This clone appeared a few times. All gene names here are mouse names. The read gets to within 4 residues of the CDR3 end, and the germline J gene fills in the rest. The V gene is TRBV5, the J gene TRBJ1-1; D unclear. There are 15 residues in the CDR3. V was shortened by 1 base and J by 3 bases, with 12 bases between the two germline ends. Germline values: CDR1 LGHNA, CDR2 YNLKQL (reference sequence). The CDR3 sequence is CASSQGGGEDTEVFF. CDR3 bases read: TGTGCCAGCAGCCAAGGAGGTGGGGAGGACACA.

This clone was detected a few times. Any gene name here is a mouse gene name. The read falls 4 residues short of the CDR3 end, and the missing part is taken from the germline J gene. The identical CDR3 is also encoded by other nucleotide sequences in the sample. The chain couples TRBV19 to TRBJ2-2, with D perhaps matching TRBD1 (6 bases). The CDR3 sequence is 15 residues long. CDR1 and CDR2 (germline): FNHDT, SITEND (reference sequence). V lost 4 bases and J lost 0, with 10 bases in between. The covered CDR3 bases are TGTGCCAGCAGTCCCCGGACAGCAAACACCGGG. Its translation is CASSPRTANTG. The whole CDR3 reads CASSPRTANTGQLYF.

A note on this clone: All gene names here are mouse names. The read is 4 residues too short to cover the CDR3 end, so that end is filled in from the germline J gene. This sequence joins TRBV13-3 and TRBJ2-4; 10 bases align to TRBD1. The CDR3 loop spans 13 amino acids. CDR1 and CDR2 (germline): NNHDY, SYVADS. This CDR3 is CASRTGGGNTLYF. The DNA read from the CDR3 is TGTGCCAGCAGGACAGGGGGCGGGAAC.

Note on this clone: Each gene name is a mouse one. The read terminates 4 residues before the CDR3 end, so the remaining end is supplied by the germline J gene. Other DNA sequences in the sample encode the same CDR3. V is TRBV5 and J is TRBJ1-1, with unresolved D. This CDR3 is built from 14 residues. CDR1 is LGHNA and CDR2 is YNLKQL in the germline V gene (reference sequence). V gave up 0 bases and J gave up 4 bases, with 9 bases separating them. CDR3 DNA, as far as it was read: TGTGCCAGCAGCCAAGAGGCAGGAGGCACA. This gives the protein CASSQEAGGT. The entire CDR3 is CASSQEAGGTEVFF.

About this clone itself: Gene names are mouse gene names. Coverage ceases 4 residues before the CDR3 finishes, and the germline J gene fills in the end. This chain uses TRBV13-3 with TRBJ1-2, with 7 bases lining up with TRBD1. The CDR3 runs 15 residues. V gave up 0 bases and J gave up 0 bases; unmatched junction bases: 2. Germline V gene data show CDR1 as NNHDY and CDR2 as SYVADS. The CDR3 region is CASSDAGQPNSDYTF. CDR3 DNA (partial): TGTGCCAGCAGTGATGCGGGACAGCCAAACTCC.

The table lists this clone with a few counts. Genes and germline are mouse. The sequenced part of the CDR3 DNA is TGTGCCAGCAGTGAACTGGGGGCCACCGGG. This translates into CASSELGATG. The whole CDR3 reads CASSELGATGQLYF. V and J are TRBV13-1 and TRBJ2-2; TRBD2 matches 8 bases. The sequence runs out 4 residues before the end of the CDR3; the remainder is reconstructed from the germline J gene. J was trimmed by 4 bases and V by 2 bases; bases with no gene match: 1. CDR1 and CDR2 from the germline V gene are NSHNY and SYGAGN. This CDR3 comprises 14 residues.

This clone was counted only a few times. Gene names denote mouse genes. The CDR3 end is not reached by the read, which stops 4 residues before it; the germline J gene fills it in. The chain joins TRBV13-1 to TRBJ2-5; TRBD2 matches at 11 bases. CDR1 NSHNY and CDR2 SYGAGN come from the germline V gene. This CDR3 spans 16 amino acids. Trimming at V came to 5 bases and at J to 3 bases, leaving 8 bases not matched to a gene. Incomplete CDR3 DNA: TGTGCCAGCAGGCCCCCGGGACTGGGGGATCAAGAC. It yields the protein CASRPPGLGDQD. The entire CDR3 is CASRPPGLGDQDTQYF.

This clone was counted many times. Mouse germline and gene names are used. The missing CDR3 end, 4 residues past where the read stops, is filled in from the germline J gene. J is TRBJ1-2 and V is TRBV31; TRBD1 matches at 8 bases. Per the germline V gene, CDR1 is GKSSPN and CDR2 is SITVG. V was clipped by 5 bases and J by 0 bases; unmatched bases: 2. The CDR3 has 13 amino acids. The CDR3 DNA, read in part, is TGTGCCTGGGCACAGGGGGCAAACTCC. Amino acid sequence: CAWAQGANS. The whole CDR3 protein reads CAWAQGANSDYTF.

This clone was recorded at least ten times. Any gene name here is a mouse gene name. Read sequence stops 4 residues before the CDR3 end, and the germline J gene provides the missing end. The gene calls are TRBV13-3 and TRBJ1-2; 7 bases fit TRBD1. V shed 3 bases and J 4 bases; nucleotides not matched to a gene: 3. CDR1 and CDR2 (germline): NNHDY, SYVADS. The CDR3 has 13 residues. This CDR3 reads CASSATGASDYTF. The CDR3 bases that were read are TGTGCCAGCAGTGCAACAGGGGCCTCC.

This clone appeared a few times. Being one base from a much bigger clone, this may be a read error. Mouse gene names and germline throughout. The read comes to an end 4 residues before the CDR3 does, leaving the germline J gene to fill in the end. The same CDR3 can be traced to other DNA sequences in this sample. This rearrangement joins TRBV13-1 to TRBJ2-1; 7 nucleotides line up with TRBD2. The CDR3 covers 15 residues. Germline-derived CDR1 and CDR2 are NSHNY and SYGAGN. J was trimmed by 1 base and V by 1 base; bases with no gene match: 2. CDR3 in amino acids: CASSDPGGNYAEQFF. The part of the CDR3 DNA that was read is TGTGCCAGCAGTGATCCTGGGGGAAACTATGCT.

In regard to this clone: The genes are named according to mouse. From the germline J gene comes the end of the CDR3, since the read stops 4 residues before it. The chain carries TRBV13-3 and TRBJ2-7; D may be TRBD1 (5 bases). The CDR3 sequence is 13 residues long. Germline CDR1 and CDR2: NNHDY and SYVADS. V lost 3 bases, J lost 0 bases, and 7 bases lay in between. CDR3 DNA (partial): TGTGCCAGCAGTGGGACAAACTCCTAT. Encoded protein: CASSGTNSY. The complete CDR3 sequence is CASSGTNSYEQYF.

There are a few counts of this clone. Mouse gene names apply. The read finishes 3 residues shy of the CDR3 end, and the germline J gene is used to complete it. The chain links TRBV19 to TRBJ1-6; TRBD1 aligns across 7 bases. TRBJ1-6 is an open reading frame, and its role is uncertain. The V gene end was trimmed by 3 bases and the J gene end by 10 bases; junction bases not matched to a gene: 4. The germline gives CDR1 FNHDT, CDR2 SITEND (reference sequence). The CDR3 loop spans 13 amino acids. CDR3: CASSTDRASPLYF. The sequenced CDR3 bases are TGTGCCAGCAGTACTGACAGGGCGTCGCCC.

About this clone: Gene names follow the mouse nomenclature. The sequenced fragment ends 4 residues before the CDR3 boundary, so the rest is inferred from the germline J gene. This chain links TRBV19 with TRBJ1-1; 12 nucleotides align to TRBD1. Germline-derived CDR1 and CDR2 are FNHDT and SITEND (reference sequence). The CDR3 is 14 residues long. The part of the CDR3 DNA that was read is TGTGCCAGCAGTATGGGGACAGGGGGCGCA. Its protein is CASSMGTGGA. The whole CDR3 sequence is CASSMGTGGAEVFF.

This clone has only a few counts. Any gene name here is a mouse gene name. The observed sequence ends 4 residues before the CDR3 terminus, with the missing tail filled in from the germline J gene. Other DNA sequences in this sample translate to the same CDR3. The chain employs TRBV13-1 and TRBJ2-7; TRBD1 matches 9 bases. Germline V gene sequence: CDR1 NSHNY, CDR2 SYGAGN. The V gene end was trimmed by 2 bases and the J gene end by 0 bases; junction bases not matched to a gene: 3. The CDR3 extends over 15 amino acids. The CDR3 loop is CASSEGTGSSYEQYF. CDR3 DNA, as far as it was read: TGTGCCAGCAGTGAGGGGACAGGGAGCTCCTAT.

This clone was picked up a small number of times. Genes here carry mouse names. With the read ending 4 residues before the CDR3 end, the germline J gene is used to fill in that end. V is TRBV5 and J is TRBJ2-5; 14 positions match TRBD2. Trimming removed 0 bases from V and 1 base from J; junction bases left unmatched: 6. CDR3 length equals 19 residues. Germline CDR1 is LGHNA and CDR2 is YNLKQL (reference sequence). Incomplete CDR3 DNA: TGTGCCAGCAGCCAAGATACCGGGACTGGGGGGGCGCACCAAGAC. Translation: CASSQDTGTGGAHQD. The full CDR3 is CASSQDTGTGGAHQDTQYF.